A selection of T cell receptor beta chains follows, all from one sample in a study of cytomegalovirus exposure and HLA in healthy donors. This table comes from immunoSEQ multiplex PCR, and its TCRdb copy is limited to in-frame clones, with some not included. The table records around 39,000 clones, 77% of them present only once. Source material: PBMCs. Source of these receptors: a man in his thirties or forties in good health and CMV-seronegative. CDR3s include the opening cysteine and the closing phenylalanine or tryptophan. The order of the fields is CDR3 protein, CDR3 DNA, CDR3 length, clone size, V gene, D gene, J gene. A D gene is named only where the DNA matches it firmly. Expanded clones are given a class, and other clones once, few, many or no size at all.

CDR3: CAWSVLRAETQYF
DNA: TGTGCCTGGAGTGTACTCAGGGCAGAGACCCAGTACTTC
length: 13
size: .
V: TRBV30
D: .
J: TRBJ2-5

CDR3: CASSEWGSALGYEQYF
DNA: TGTGCCAGCAGTGAATGGGGTAGCGCCCTTGGATACGAGCAGTACTTC
length: 16
size: .
V: TRBV6-1
D: .
J: TRBJ2-7

CDR3: CASSRRQGYEQFF
DNA: TGTGCCAGCAGTCGCCGACAGGGCTATGAGCAGTTCTTC
length: 13
size: .
V: TRBV6-5
D: TRBD1
J: TRBJ2-1

CDR3: CASSLGRGLNNEQFF
DNA: TGTGCCAGCAGCTTAGGCAGGGGGCTTAACAATGAGCAGTTCTTC
length: 15
size: once
V: TRBV7-6
D: TRBD1
J: TRBJ2-1

CDR3: CASSPDAVSYEQYF
DNA: TGTGCCAGCTCACCAGACGCGGTCTCCTACGAGCAGTACTTC
length: 14
size: .
V: TRBV18
D: .
J: TRBJ2-7

CDR3: CASSIGLDGLIMNTEAFF
DNA: TGTGCCAGCAGCATCGGCCTAGACGGACTGATCATGAACACTGAAGCTTTCTTT
length: 18
size: few
V: TRBV11-2
D: .
J: TRBJ1-1

CDR3: CASSLGAGGGEKLFF
DNA: TGTGCCAGCAGCTTGGGGGCAGGGGGAGGTGAAAAACTGTTTTTT
length: 15
size: few
V: TRBV5-6
D: TRBD1
J: TRBJ1-4

CDR3: CASESGGTGGTGELFF
DNA: TGCGCCAGCGAATCCGGGGGGACAGGGGGCACCGGGGAGCTGTTTTTT
length: 16
size: .
V: TRBV10-2
D: TRBD1
J: TRBJ2-2

CDR3: CASSVDGGVWPQHF
DNA: TGTGCCAGCAGCGTGGACGGAGGCGTGTGGCCCCAGCATTTT
length: 14
size: .
V: TRBV9
D: .
J: TRBJ1-5

CDR3: CASSALLPNNEQFF
DNA: TGTGCCAGTTCTGCCCTACTACCTAACAATGAGCAGTTCTTC
length: 14
size: .
V: TRBV6-1
D: .
J: TRBJ2-1

CDR3: CASSLEAGVTYEQYF
DNA: TGTGCCAGCAGCTTAGAGGCAGGGGTCACCTACGAGCAGTACTTC
length: 15
size: once
V: TRBV7-7
D: .
J: TRBJ2-7

CDR3: CASSPTWTALEQYF
DNA: TGTGCCAGCAGTCCGACCTGGACAGCTTTGGAGCAGTACTTC
length: 14
size: .
V: TRBV28
D: .
J: TRBJ2-7

CDR3: CASSGAVHNEQFF
DNA: TGTGCCAGCAGTGGGGCTGTCCACAATGAGCAGTTCTTC
length: 13
size: .
V: TRBV6-5
D: .
J: TRBJ2-1

CDR3: CASSFGQGADGHTF
DNA: .
length: 14
size: .
V: TRBV5-6
D: .
J: TRBJ1-2

CDR3: CASSGTSGRTDTQYF
DNA: TGTGCCAGCAGCGGGACTAGCGGGAGAACAGATACGCAGTATTTT
length: 15
size: .
V: TRBV9
D: TRBD2
J: TRBJ2-3

CDR3: CASSSTGILGQPQHF
DNA: TGTGCCAGCAGCTCGACAGGGATTCTGGGTCAGCCCCAGCATTTT
length: 15
size: .
V: TRBV5-8
D: TRBD1
J: TRBJ1-5

CDR3: CASSAGWPYNEQFF
DNA: TGTGCCAGTAGTGCGGGTTGGCCCTACAATGAGCAGTTCTTC
length: 14
size: few
V: TRBV19
D: .
J: TRBJ2-1

CDR3: CASSVATANVLTF
DNA: TGTGCCAGCAGCGTAGCTACGGCCAACGTCCTGACTTTC
length: 13
size: once
V: TRBV9
D: .
J: TRBJ2-6

CDR3: CASSLVLAGPSYNEQFF
DNA: TGCGCCAGCAGCTTGGTGTTAGCGGGACCCTCCTACAATGAGCAGTTCTTC
length: 17
size: few
V: TRBV5-1
D: TRBD2
J: TRBJ2-1

CDR3: CASSLTDRGPVGYTF
DNA: TGTGCCAGCAGCTTAACCGACAGGGGCCCGGTTGGCTACACCTTC
length: 15
size: few
V: TRBV7-2
D: TRBD1
J: TRBJ1-2

CDR3: CASSYYTDEQYF
DNA: TGTGCCAGCAGTTACTATACGGACGAGCAGTACTTC
length: 12
size: few
V: TRBV6-6
D: .
J: TRBJ2-7

CDR3: CASSYEAGYNEQFF
DNA: TGTGCCAGCAGTTACGAAGCGGGCTACAATGAGCAGTTCTTC
length: 14
size: .
V: TRBV6-5
D: .
J: TRBJ2-1

CDR3: CASSGRGLAELYEQYF
DNA: TGTGCCAGCAGCGGCCGGGGACTAGCGGAACTCTACGAGCAGTACTTC
length: 16
size: .
V: TRBV13
D: TRBD2
J: TRBJ2-7

CDR3: CATGSFLVKHRQGYEQYF
DNA: TGTGCCACCGGTTCCTTTCTCGTAAAACATAGACAGGGCTACGAGCAGTACTTC
length: 18
size: .
V: TRBV10-3
D: TRBD1
J: TRBJ2-7

CDR3: CASRDRTRSADTQYF
DNA: TGTGCCAGTCGAGATCGGACGCGTAGCGCAGATACGCAGTATTTT
length: 15
size: .
V: TRBV19
D: .
J: TRBJ2-3

CDR3: CSVDEAGYGYTF
DNA: TGCAGCGTTGATGAGGCTGGGTATGGCTACACCTTC
length: 12
size: .
V: TRBV29-1
D: .
J: TRBJ1-2

CDR3: CASSFLSGQGGSEQYF
DNA: TGTGCCAGCAGCTTCCTTTCGGGACAGGGTGGTTCCGAGCAGTACTTC
length: 16
size: .
V: TRBV7-2
D: TRBD1
J: TRBJ2-7